The subject of this entry is one T cell receptor (beta chain). What it binds is not known. TCRdb's copy holds only in-frame clones and misses some; the assay was immunoSEQ multiplex PCR. The sample holds 200,000 or so clones, 90% to 95% seen once. This entry comes from a study of T cell responses to AZD1222 COVID-19 vaccine. General observations from the study: Variant regions that are unmutated are reportedly the target of nearly half of spike-specific TCRs. Only after the peak T cell response were repertoires sampled. Only a handful of people who got AZD1222 tested seropositive at baseline. Clonal diversity was possibly underestimated; the donors were predominantly white British and more often female.

The CDR3 has 13 residues. Unmatched junction bases numbered 7, after V lost 5 bases and J lost 8 bases. CDR1 MNHEY and CDR2 SMNVEV come from the germline V gene (reference sequence). This chain joins TRBV27 and TRBJ1-2; 8 bases line up with TRBD1. The TCR sequence derives from an adult in good health. The specimen comprised peripheral blood, sampled on day 0 of AZD1222 vaccination. The CDR3 loop is CASSPGQGLGYTF. The CDR3 region has the DNA TGTGCCAGCAGTCCCGGACAGGGATTGGGCTACACCTTC.